This TCR beta chain was sequenced for a study of blood T cell repertoires in COVID-19. CDR1 and CDR2 (germline): SQVTM, ANQGSEA. The CDR3 sequence is 11 residues long. With 5 bases clipped from V and 6 bases from J, the junction kept 3 bases outside the gene matches. The data were produced by immunoSEQ multiplex PCR, yet TCRdb's version contains in-frame clones alone and is incomplete. The table lists about 150,000 clones, 84% of them singletons, with 4.5% to 6% in the top ten. Participants in the exposed group had met a COVID-19 case in the 2 weeks before joining the study. This chain connects TRBV29-1 to TRBJ2-7; 8 bases map to TRBD2. This TCR was sampled from a woman aged 45-59 years who had been exposed to COVID-19. The sequencing sample was made of PBMCs or T cells enriched from blood (not recorded which). The CDR3 DNA reads TGCAGCGTTCGGGGGGGTAGCGAGCAGTACTTC. It is translated as CSVRGGSEQYF.